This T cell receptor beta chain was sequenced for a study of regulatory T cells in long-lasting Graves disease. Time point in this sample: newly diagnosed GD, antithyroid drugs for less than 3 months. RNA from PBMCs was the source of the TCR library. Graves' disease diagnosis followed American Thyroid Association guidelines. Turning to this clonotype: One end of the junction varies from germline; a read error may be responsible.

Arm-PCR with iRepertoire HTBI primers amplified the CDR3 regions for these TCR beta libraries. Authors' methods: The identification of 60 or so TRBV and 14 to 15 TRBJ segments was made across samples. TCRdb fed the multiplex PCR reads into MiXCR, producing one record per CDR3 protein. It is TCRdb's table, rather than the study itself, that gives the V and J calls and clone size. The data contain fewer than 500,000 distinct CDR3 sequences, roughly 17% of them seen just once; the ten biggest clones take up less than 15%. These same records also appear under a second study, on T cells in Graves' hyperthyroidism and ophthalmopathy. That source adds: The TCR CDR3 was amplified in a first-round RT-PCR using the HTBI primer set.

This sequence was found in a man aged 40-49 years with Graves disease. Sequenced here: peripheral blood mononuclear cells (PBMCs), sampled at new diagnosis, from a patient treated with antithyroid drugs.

The DNA of the CDR3 is TGCGCCAGCAGCCCAGGCGGGGGGGGCCAATCCTACGAGCAGTACTTC. Its translation: CASSPGGGGQSYEQYF. The J gene is TRBJ2-7, the V gene TRBV6-4, with 9 positions matching TRBD2. Germline assignment: CDR1 MRHNA and CDR2 SNTAGT. CDR3 length: 16 amino acids.